This T cell receptor beta chain was identified in a study of shared clonotypes between healthy human individuals. Across the study: Researchers assigned three CD4 naive, three CD4 memory, two CD8 naive and one CD8 memory plate to each donor.

Study findings and constraints: Sequencing depth was expected to affect clonotype sharing among donors.

The naive CD8 subset, CD45RO-negative cells positively selected for CCR7, excluded terminally differentiated effector memory CD45RA+ cells. About this clone: Its matching antigen is unknown.

The repertoire was sequenced with immunoSEQ multiplex PCR; TCRdb's copy has only in-frame clones and lacks some. The sample has a few hundred thousand clones, about 95% seen once. The CDR3 length is 14 residues. Trimming removed 0 bases from V and 3 bases from J, with 6 bases in between. Germline-derived CDR1 and CDR2 are SGHRS and YFSETQ. The clonotype comes from a woman aged 25-40 years in good health. V usage is TRBV5-1 and J usage is TRBJ1-4; no firm D call. Source material: naive CD8+ T cells sorted from blood. The CDR3 sequence is CASSLGWANEKLFF. CDR3 DNA sequence: TGCGCCAGCAGCTTGGGGTGGGCTAATGAAAAACTGTTTTTT. Full variable domain (missing parts from reference TRBV5-1 and TRBJ1-4): KAGVTQTPRYLIKTRGQQVTLSCSPISGHRSVSWYQQTPGQGLQFLFEYFSETQRNKGNFPGRFSGRQFSNSRSEMNVSTLELGDSALYLCASSLGWANEKLFFGSGTQLSVL.